This is a list of T cell receptor beta chains from one sample in a study of type 1 regulatory T cells. One entry per CDR3 protein, called by TCRdb with MiXCR from the reads. Among about 19,000 distinct CDR3 sequences, roughly 10% were seen once, and the ten largest hold more than 2.5%. Sequencing was done on a sample of CD4+ T cells, either the whole sample or a sorted fraction (not recorded which). These receptors all stem from a human donor in good health. Each CDR3 is given without its conserved first and last residue. A D gene is named only where the DNA matches it firmly.

D gene | CDR3 length | V gene | CDR3 protein
. | 13 | TRBV7-9 | ASSRLWVNTGELF
. | 10 | TRBV6-2/TRBV6-3 | AILGSSYEQY
TRBD2 | 15 | TRBV5-1 | ASSAPGLAGGHGEQF
. | 12 | TRBV20-1 | SALNSGQPYEQY
. | 11 | TRBV5-1 | ASSRGDGGTQY
TRBD2 | 12 | TRBV20-1 | SARPLAGANYRY
. | 13 | TRBV20-1 | SARDRGTSTDTQY
. | 10 | TRBV5-1 | ASSFQGGEQY
. | 10 | TRBV29-1 | SVATGSYEQY
TRBD1 | 10 | TRBV7-6 | AIQGAYNEQF
. | 12 | TRBV12-3/TRBV12-4 | ASRTPQGANVLT
TRBD1 | 14 | TRBV24-1 | ATSEPQGAESDTQY
TRBD1 | 13 | TRBV6-6 | ASSYLAGGVEPQH
. | 10 | TRBV5-8 | ASSVRAAEQF
. | 12 | TRBV5-4 | ASSFRGSQETQY
TRBD2 | 13 | TRBV7-7 | ASSLGTSADNEQF
. | 10 | TRBV14 | ASSQNSEKLF
. | 12 | TRBV7-9 | ASSFAGSYNEQF
. | 13 | TRBV13 | ASSYGIILENTIY
. | 11 | TRBV7-6 | ASSQTGSGELF
. | 12 | TRBV5-1 | ASSLDGNVYGYT
TRBD2 | 12 | TRBV27 | AIATSGNYNEQF
. | 15 | TRBV19 | ASSAARGSRFTDTQY
. | 12 | TRBV30 | AWEGGALGDEQY
. | 13 | TRBV12-3/TRBV12-4 | ASSFSQGSPYEQY
TRBD2 | 12 | TRBV20-1 | SARAGGGVSIQY
. | 11 | TRBV7-3 | ASSYTTGNEQF
. | 12 | TRBV3-1 | ASSQDTGGYGYT